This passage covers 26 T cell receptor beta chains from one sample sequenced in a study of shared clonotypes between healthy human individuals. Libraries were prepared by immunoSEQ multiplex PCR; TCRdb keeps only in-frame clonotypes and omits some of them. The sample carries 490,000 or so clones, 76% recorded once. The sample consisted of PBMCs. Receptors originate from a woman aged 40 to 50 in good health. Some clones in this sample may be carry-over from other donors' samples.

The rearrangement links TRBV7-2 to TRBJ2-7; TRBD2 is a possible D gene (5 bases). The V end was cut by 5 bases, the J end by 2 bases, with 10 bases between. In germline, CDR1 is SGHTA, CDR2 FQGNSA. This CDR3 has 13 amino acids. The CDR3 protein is CASSRGYPYEQYF. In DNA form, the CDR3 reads TGTGCCAGCAGCCGGGGTTACCCCTACGAGCAGTACTTC.

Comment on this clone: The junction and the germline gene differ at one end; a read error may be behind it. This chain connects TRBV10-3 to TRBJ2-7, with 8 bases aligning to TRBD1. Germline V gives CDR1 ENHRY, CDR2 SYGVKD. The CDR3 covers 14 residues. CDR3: CASSAGQGSYEQYF. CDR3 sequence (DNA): TGTGCCAGCAGTGCCGGACAGGGTTCCTACGAGCAGTACTTC.

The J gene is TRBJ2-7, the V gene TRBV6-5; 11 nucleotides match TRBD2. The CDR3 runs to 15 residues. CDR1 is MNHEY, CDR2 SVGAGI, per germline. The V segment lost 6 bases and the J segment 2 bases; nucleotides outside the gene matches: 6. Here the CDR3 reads CASSIAGGPTYEQYF. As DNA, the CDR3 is TGTGCCAGCAGCATAGCGGGAGGGCCCACCTACGAGCAGTACTTC.

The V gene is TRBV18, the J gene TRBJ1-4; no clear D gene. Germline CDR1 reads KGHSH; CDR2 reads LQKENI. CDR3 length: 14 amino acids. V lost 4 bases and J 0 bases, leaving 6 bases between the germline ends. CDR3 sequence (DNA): TGTGCCAGCTCACTGGCTGCAACTAATGAAAAACTGTTTTTT. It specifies CASSLAATNEKLFF.

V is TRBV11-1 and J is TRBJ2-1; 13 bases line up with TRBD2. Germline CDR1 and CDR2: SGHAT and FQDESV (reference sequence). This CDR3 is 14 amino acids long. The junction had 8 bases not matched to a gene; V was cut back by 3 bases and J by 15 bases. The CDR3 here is CASSLRLAGGLRFF. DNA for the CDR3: TGTGCCAGCAGCTTGCGACTAGCGGGGGGTCTCCGGTTCTTC. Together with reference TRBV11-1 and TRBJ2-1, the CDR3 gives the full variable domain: EAEVAQSPRYKITEKSQAVAFWCDPISGHATLYWYRQILGQGPELLVQFQDESVVDDSQLPKDRFSAERLKGVDSTLKIQPAELGDSAMYLCASSLRLAGGLRFFGPGTRLTVL.

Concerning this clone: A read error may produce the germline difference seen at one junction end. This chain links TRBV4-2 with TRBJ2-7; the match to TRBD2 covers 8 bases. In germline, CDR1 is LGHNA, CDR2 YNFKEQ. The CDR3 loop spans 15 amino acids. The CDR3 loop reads CASGHGRGLDYEQYF. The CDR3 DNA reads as TGTGCCAGCGGCCATGGGCGGGGACTAGACTACGAGCAGTACTTC.

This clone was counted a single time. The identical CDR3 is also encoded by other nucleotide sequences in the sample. This CDR3 is CASRTGGQETQYF. For the CDR3, the DNA is TGTGCCAGCAGGACCGGGGGGCAAGAGACCCAGTACTTC. The chain has TRBV28 and TRBJ2-5; 7 positions agree with TRBD2. Germline V gene data show CDR1 as MDHEN and CDR2 as SYDVKM. Trimming took 6 bases from V and 2 from J; bases not matched to a gene: 3. CDR3 length: 13 amino acids.

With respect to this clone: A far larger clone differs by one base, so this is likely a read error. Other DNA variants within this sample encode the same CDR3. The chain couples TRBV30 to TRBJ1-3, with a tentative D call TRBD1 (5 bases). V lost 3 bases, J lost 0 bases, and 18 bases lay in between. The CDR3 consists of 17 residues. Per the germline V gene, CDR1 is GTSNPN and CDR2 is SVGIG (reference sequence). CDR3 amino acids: CAWSVRGRYISGNTIYF. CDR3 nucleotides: TGTGCCTGGAGCGTTAGGGGTCGGTATATCTCTGGAAACACCATATATTTT.

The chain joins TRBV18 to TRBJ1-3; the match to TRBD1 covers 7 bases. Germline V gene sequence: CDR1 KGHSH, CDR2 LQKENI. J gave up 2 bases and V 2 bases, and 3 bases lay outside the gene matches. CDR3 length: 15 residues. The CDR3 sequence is CASSPKGGPGNTIYF. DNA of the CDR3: TGTGCCAGCTCACCAAAAGGGGGCCCTGGAAACACCATATATTTT.

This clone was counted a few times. The CDR3 loop is CASSLDRAGKTQYF. The CDR3 nucleotides read TGTGCCAGCAGCCTTGACAGGGCGGGAAAGACCCAGTACTTC. The chain joins TRBV5-4 to TRBJ2-5, with TRBD1 as a possible D gene (7 bases). The CDR3 covers 14 residues. V lost 4 bases to trimming and J lost 6 bases, with 16 bases between them. Per the germline V gene, CDR1 is SGHNT and CDR2 is YYREEE (reference sequence). Complete variable domain (other parts from reference TRBV5-4 and TRBJ2-5): ETGVTQSPTHLIKTRGQQVTLRCSSQSGHNTVSWYQQALGQGPQFIFQYYREEENGRGNFPPRFSGLQFPNYSSELNVNALELDDSALYLCASSLDRAGKTQYFGPGTRLLVL.

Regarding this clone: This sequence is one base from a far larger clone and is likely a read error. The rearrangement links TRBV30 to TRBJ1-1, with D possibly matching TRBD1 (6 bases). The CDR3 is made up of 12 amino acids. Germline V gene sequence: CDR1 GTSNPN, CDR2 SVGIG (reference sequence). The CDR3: CVWSRQANEAFF. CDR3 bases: TGTGTCTGGAGTAGACAGGCGAATGAAGCTTTCTTT.

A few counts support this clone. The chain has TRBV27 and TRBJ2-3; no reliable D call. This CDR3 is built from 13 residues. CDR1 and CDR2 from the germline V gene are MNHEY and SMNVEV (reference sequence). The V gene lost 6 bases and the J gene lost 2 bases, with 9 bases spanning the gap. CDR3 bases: TGTGCCAGCAGATACAGACCCACAGATACGCAGTATTTT. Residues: CASRYRPTDTQYF.

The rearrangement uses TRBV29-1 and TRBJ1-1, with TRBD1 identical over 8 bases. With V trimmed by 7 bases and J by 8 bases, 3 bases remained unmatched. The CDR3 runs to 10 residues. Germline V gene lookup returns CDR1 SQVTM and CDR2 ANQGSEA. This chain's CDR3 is CSGGTGEAFF. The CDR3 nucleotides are TGCAGCGGGGGGACAGGAGAAGCTTTCTTT.

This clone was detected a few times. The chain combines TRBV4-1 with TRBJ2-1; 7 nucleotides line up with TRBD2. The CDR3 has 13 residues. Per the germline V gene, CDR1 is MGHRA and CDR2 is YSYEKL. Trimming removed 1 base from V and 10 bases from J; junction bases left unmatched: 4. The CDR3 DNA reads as TGCGCCAGCAGCCAAGGGGGGGGAGGGGAGCAGTTCTTC. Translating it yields CASSQGGGGEQFF.

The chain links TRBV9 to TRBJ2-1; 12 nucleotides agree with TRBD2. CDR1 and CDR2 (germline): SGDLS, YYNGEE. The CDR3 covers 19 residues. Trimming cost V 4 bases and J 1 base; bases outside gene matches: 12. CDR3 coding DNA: TGTGCCAGCAGCCACAGACTAGCGGGAGACTCCGGTTCCTACAATGAGCAGTTCTTC. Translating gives CASSHRLAGDSGSYNEQFF. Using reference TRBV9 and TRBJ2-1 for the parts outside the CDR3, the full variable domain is DSGVTQTPKHLITATGQRVTLRCSPRSGDLSVYWYQQSLDQGLQFLIQYYNGEERAKGNILERFSAQQFPDLHSELNLSSLELGDSALYFCASSHRLAGDSGSYNEQFFGPGTRLTVL.

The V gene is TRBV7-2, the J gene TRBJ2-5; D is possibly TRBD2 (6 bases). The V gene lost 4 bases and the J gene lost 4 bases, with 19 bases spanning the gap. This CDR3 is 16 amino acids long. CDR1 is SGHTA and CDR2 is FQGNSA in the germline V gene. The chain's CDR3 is CASSSGSHGGVETQYF. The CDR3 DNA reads TGTGCCAGCAGCTCGGGCTCGCACGGGGGAGTAGAGACCCAGTACTTC.

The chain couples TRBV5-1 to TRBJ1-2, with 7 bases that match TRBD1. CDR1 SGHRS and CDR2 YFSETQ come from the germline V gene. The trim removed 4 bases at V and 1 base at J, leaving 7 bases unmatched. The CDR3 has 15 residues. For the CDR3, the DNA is TGCGCCAGCAGCCGTTGGACAGGCGTTAACTATGGCTACACCTTC. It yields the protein CASSRWTGVNYGYTF.

The CDR3, as DNA: TGTGCCAGCAGCACTTACAAGGTAACGAATGAGCAGTTCTTC. Amino acid sequence: CASSTYKVTNEQFF. The chain employs TRBV7-9 and TRBJ2-1; D not resolved. The ends were cut back, 5 bases at V and 7 bases at J, with 15 bases in the middle. CDR1 is SEHNR and CDR2 is FQNEAQ in the germline V gene (reference sequence). The CDR3 spans 14 residues. The full variable domain, with the rest looked up from reference TRBV7-9 and TRBJ2-1, is DTGVSQNPRHKITKRGQNVTFRCDPISEHNRLYWYRQTLGQGPEFLTYFQNEAQLEKSRLLSDRFSAERPKGSFSTLEIQRTEQGDSAMYLCASSTYKVTNEQFFGPGTRLTVL.

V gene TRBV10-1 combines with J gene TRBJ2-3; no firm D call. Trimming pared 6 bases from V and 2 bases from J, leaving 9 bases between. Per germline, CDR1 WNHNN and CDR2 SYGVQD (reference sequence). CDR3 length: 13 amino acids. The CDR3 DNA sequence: TGCGCCAGCAGGCCAAAAACCACAGATACGCAGTATTTT. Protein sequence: CASRPKTTDTQYF.

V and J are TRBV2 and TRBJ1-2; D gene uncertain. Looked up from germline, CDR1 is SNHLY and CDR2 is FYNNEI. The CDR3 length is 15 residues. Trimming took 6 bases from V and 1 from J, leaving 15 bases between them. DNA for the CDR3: TGTGCCAGCAGGACGAATGGACTGAGTAACTATGGCTACACCTTC. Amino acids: CASRTNGLSNYGYTF. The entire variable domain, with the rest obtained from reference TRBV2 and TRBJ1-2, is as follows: EPEVTQTPSHQVTQMGQEVILRCVPISNHLYFYWYRQILGQKVEFLVSFYNNEISEKSEIFDDQFSVERPDGSNFTLKIRSTKLEDSAMYFCASRTNGLSNYGYTFGSGTRLTVV.

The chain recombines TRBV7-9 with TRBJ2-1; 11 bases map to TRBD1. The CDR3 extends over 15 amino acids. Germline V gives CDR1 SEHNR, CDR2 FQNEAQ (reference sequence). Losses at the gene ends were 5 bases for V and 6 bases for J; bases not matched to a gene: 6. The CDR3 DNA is TGTGCCAGCAGCATTCGGACAGGGGGCGTCAATGAGCAGTTCTTC. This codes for CASSIRTGGVNEQFF.

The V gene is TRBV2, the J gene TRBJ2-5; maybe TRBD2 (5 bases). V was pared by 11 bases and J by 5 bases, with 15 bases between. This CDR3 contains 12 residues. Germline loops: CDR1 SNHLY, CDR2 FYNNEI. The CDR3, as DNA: TGTGCCGGCGGTAGAAGGGAGGAGACCCAGTACTTC. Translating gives CAGGRREETQYF.

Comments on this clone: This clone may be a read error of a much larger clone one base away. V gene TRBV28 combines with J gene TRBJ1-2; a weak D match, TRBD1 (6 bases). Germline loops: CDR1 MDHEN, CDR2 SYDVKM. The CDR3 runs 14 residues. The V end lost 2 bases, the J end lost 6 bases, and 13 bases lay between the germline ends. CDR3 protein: CASSLGGGNHGYTF. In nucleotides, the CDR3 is TGTGCCAGCAGTTTAGGGGGCGGCAACCATGGCTACACCTTC.

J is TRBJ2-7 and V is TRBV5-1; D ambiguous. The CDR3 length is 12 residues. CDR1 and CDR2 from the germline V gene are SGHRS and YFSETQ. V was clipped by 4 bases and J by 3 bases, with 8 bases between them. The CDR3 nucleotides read TGCGCCAGCAGCCCGGACCTCTACGAGCAGTACTTC. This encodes CASSPDLYEQYF.

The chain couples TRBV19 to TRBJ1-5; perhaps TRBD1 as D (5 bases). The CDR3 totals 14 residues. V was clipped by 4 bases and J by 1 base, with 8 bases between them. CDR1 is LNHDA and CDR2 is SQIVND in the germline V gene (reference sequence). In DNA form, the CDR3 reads TGTGCCAGTAGTAGCAGGGTAAGCAATCAGCCCCAGCATTTT. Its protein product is CASSSRVSNQPQHF.

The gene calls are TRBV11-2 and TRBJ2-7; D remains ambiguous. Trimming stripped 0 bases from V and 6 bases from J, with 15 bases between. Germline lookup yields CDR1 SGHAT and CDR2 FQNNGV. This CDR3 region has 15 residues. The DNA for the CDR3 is TGTGCCAGCAGCTTAGAGGGCTACCCGGGTGGCGAGCAGTACTTC. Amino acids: CASSLEGYPGGEQYF.